This T cell receptor (beta chain) is from a study of T-cell memory formation after mild COVID-19. Study-level information: In these data, TCR clusters were largely donor specific. Study results and limitations: For second-wave clones that peaked at day 37, SARS-CoV-2 specificity went unverified.

The V end lost 6 bases, the J end lost 5 bases, and 18 bases lay between the germline ends. The CDR3 contains 15 residues. As for this clonotype: Antigen unknown.

MiXCR was run by TCRdb on the 5' RACE reads, yielding one entry per CDR3 protein. The data contain a few hundred thousand distinct CDR3 sequences, about 10% of them singletons. This receptor was taken from a man in his late teens or twenties who had mild COVID-19 (a few samples of this study predate the infection). Cell type and time point are not known. Sequencing was done on a sample of PBMCs or a T cell subset sorted from them (not recorded which). The chain uses TRBV12-3 or TRBV12-4 and TRBJ2-3, with unresolved D. CDR3 nucleotide sequence: TGTGCCAGCAGACCTAACCCCCGATGGGGAGATACGCAGTATTTT. Protein product: CASRPNPRWGDTQYF.